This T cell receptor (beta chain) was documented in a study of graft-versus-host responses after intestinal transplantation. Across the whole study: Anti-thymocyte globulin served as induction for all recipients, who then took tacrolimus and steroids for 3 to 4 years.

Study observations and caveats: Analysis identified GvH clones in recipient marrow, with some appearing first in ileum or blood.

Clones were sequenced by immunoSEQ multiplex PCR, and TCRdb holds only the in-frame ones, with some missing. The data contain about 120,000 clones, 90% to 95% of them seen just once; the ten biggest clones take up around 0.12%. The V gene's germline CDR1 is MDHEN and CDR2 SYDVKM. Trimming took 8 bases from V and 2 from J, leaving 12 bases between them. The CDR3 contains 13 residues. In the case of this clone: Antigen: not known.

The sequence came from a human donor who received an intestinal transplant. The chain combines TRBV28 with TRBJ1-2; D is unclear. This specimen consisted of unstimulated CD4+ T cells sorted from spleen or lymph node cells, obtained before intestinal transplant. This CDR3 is CASVAPENYGYTF. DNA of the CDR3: TGTGCCAGCGTAGCCCCAGAAAACTATGGCTACACCTTC.